Listed here are 32 T cell receptor beta chains from one sample, sequenced in a study of T-cell memory formation after mild COVID-19 (dated by TCRdb to about 2021). Library generation was performed with 5' RACE. The instrument given in TCRdb is Illumina NovaSeq 6000. In TCRdb, the public reads were trimmed at Q25 with fastp and aligned with MiXCR, with productive beta chains retained. Entries are consolidated by CDR3 protein sequence, retaining the most common genes and DNA. Within this sample are approximately 350,000 distinct CDR3 sequences, with roughly 13% of them counted one time only. The ten top clones hold 20% to 25% of the sample. The sequencing input was PBMCs or a T cell subset sorted from them (not recorded which). The receptors here all came from a man aged 18 to 35 who had mild COVID-19 (a few samples of this study predate the infection). The sample titles of this study are shuffled in the database, so cell type and time point are left out; the donor was told from shared clones.

This chain links TRBV28 with TRBJ2-7, with 7 positions matching TRBD1. This CDR3 region has 11 residues. Germline lookup yields CDR1 MDHEN and CDR2 SYDVKM. V lost 6 bases and J lost 5; bases outside the gene matches: 1. The CDR3 nucleotides read TGTGCCAGCAGAGACAGGGACGAGCAGTACGTC. Translated: CASRDRDEQYV.

The rearrangement links TRBV6-2 or TRBV6-3 to TRBJ1-5; no definite D call. The germline V and J ends were trimmed by 2 bases and 8 bases, with 13 bases remaining between them. CDR1 and CDR2 (germline): MNHEY, SVGEGT. The CDR3 totals 14 residues. CDR3 sequence reads: CASSYHTQSEPQHF. CDR3 sequence (DNA): TGTGCCAGCAGTTACCATACTCAGTCCGAGCCCCAGCATTTT.

Concerning this clonotype: A much bigger clone sits one base away, suggesting this may be a read error. The chain combines TRBV5-1 with TRBJ1-2, with a weak D call TRBD1 (5 bases). Between the trimmed V and J ends, which lost 0 bases and 7 bases, there was a span of 16 bases. The CDR3 extends over 15 amino acids. CDR1 is SGHRS and CDR2 is YFSETQ in the germline V gene. CDR3 region: CASSLDASGALGYTF. The CDR3 DNA sequence: TGCGCCAGCAGCTTGGATGCCTCCGGGGCCCTTGGCTACACCTTC.

The V gene is TRBV7-2, the J gene TRBJ2-3, with TRBD2 matching over 10 bases. This CDR3 is built from 19 residues. Germline-derived CDR1 and CDR2 are SGHTA and FQGNSA. J gave up 0 bases and V 1 base, and 10 bases lay outside the gene matches. CDR3 DNA sequence: TGTGCCAGCAGCTTAGTACCTAGCGGGGGTCACACTAGCACAGATACGCAGTATTTT. Residues: CASSLVPSGGHTSTDTQYF.

Only a few counts were recorded for this clonotype. This rearrangement joins TRBV6-6 to TRBJ1-6, with D perhaps matching TRBD1 (5 bases). Trimming pared 1 base from V and 6 bases from J, leaving 10 bases between. The germline V gene has CDR1 MNHNY and CDR2 SVGAGI (reference sequence). The length of the CDR3 is 15 residues. The CDR3 reads CASSYLGEANSPLHF. DNA of the CDR3: TGTGCCAGCAGTTACTTGGGGGAGGCTAATTCACCCCTCCACTTT.

The chain employs TRBV12-3 or TRBV12-4 and TRBJ2-1; the D is unclear. The CDR3 totals 12 residues. Trimming removed 5 bases from V and 7 bases from J, with 9 bases in between. This CDR3 reads CASSLSSNEQFF. The DNA of the CDR3 is TGTGCCAGCAGTCTTAGCAGTAATGAGCAGTTCTTC.

CDR3 nucleotides: TGTGCCAGCAGCAAAACAATTTATAAGGAGGGTCCGCCTGAAGCTTTCTTT. Translated, it gives CASSKTIYKEGPPEAFF. The J gene is TRBJ1-1, the V gene TRBV21-1. TRBV21-1 is deemed a pseudogene. This CDR3 region has 17 residues.

This clonotype has ten or more counts. V is TRBV5-4 and J is TRBJ2-1, with a possible D match to TRBD2 (6 bases). Trimming shortened V by 4 bases and J by 3 bases, and 14 bases separated the two germline ends. The CDR3 length is 15 residues. In germline, CDR1 is SGHNT, CDR2 YYREEE (reference sequence). The DNA of the CDR3 is TGTGCCAGCAGCCCGGACTATTCGTACTACAATGAGCAGTTCTTC. Amino acid sequence: CASSPDYSYYNEQFF.

The chain is built from TRBV7-3 and TRBJ2-3; the match to TRBD2 covers 8 bases. V gave up 5 bases and J gave up 5 bases; unmatched junction bases: 12. This CDR3 comprises 16 residues. The V gene's germline CDR1 is SGHTA and CDR2 FQGTGA. The CDR3 bases are TGTGCCAGCAGCACCGGGACTAGTTTTGGAGGAGATACGCAGTATTTT. Protein sequence: CASSTGTSFGGDTQYF.

The V gene is TRBV3-1, the J gene TRBJ1-2, with TRBD1 as a possible D gene (6 bases). Trimming took 11 bases from V and 4 from J, leaving 14 bases between them. CDR1 LGHDT and CDR2 YNNKEL come from the germline V gene (reference sequence). The CDR3 has 12 residues. Here the CDR3 reads CACSDSLYGYTF. The CDR3 region has the DNA TGTGCCTGTTCGGACAGCCTCTATGGCTACACCTTC.

This clonotype was observed a handful of times. This chain links TRBV4-1 with TRBJ1-4; 7 nucleotides agree with TRBD1. Germline V gene data show CDR1 as MGHRA and CDR2 as YSYEKL. With V trimmed by 6 bases and J by 8 bases, 12 bases remained unmatched. CDR3 length: 15 residues. This CDR3 reads CASRATGAFREKLFF. In DNA form, the CDR3 reads TGCGCCAGCAGAGCAACAGGGGCGTTCCGGGAAAAACTGTTTTTT.

The J gene is TRBJ1-1, the V gene TRBV5-1; TRBD1 is a possible D gene (5 bases). CDR1 and CDR2 from the germline V gene are SGHRS and YFSETQ. There are 15 residues in the CDR3. The ends were cut back, 3 bases at V and 5 bases at J, with 17 bases in the middle. The CDR3 coding sequence is TGCGCCAGCAGCTCGAGGGGTAGGGGAGGAACTGAAGCTTTCTTT. This gives the protein CASSSRGRGGTEAFF.

The V call is TRBV6-6, the J call TRBJ1-1; D call uncertain. From germline, CDR1 is MNHNY and CDR2 SVGAGI (reference sequence). Deletions cut 4 bases from V and 0 bases from J, with 12 bases between. The CDR3 runs 15 residues. The CDR3 DNA is TGTGCCAGCAGTTCCTTGACTGTAATGAACACTGAAGCTTTCTTT. It is translated as CASSSLTVMNTEAFF.

This clonotype was seen more than once but under ten times. The chain uses TRBV6-1 and TRBJ1-2; TRBD1 might be the D (5 bases). Germline V gene sequence: CDR1 MNHNS, CDR2 SASEGT. The ends were cut back, 5 bases at V and 8 bases at J, with 15 bases in the middle. The CDR3 contains 13 residues. The CDR3: CASSLQGDWGYTF. The DNA for the CDR3 is TGTGCCAGCAGTTTACAAGGGGATTGGGGCTACACCTTC.

This clonotype was found a few times. The chain carries TRBV6-5 and TRBJ2-1; D could derive from TRBD1 or TRBD2 (5 bases each). V lost 7 bases and J 3 bases, leaving 13 bases between the germline ends. The CDR3 extends over 14 amino acids. Germline CDR1 MNHEY, CDR2 SVGAGI. The CDR3 region is CASNAGTGYNEQFF. CDR3 bases: TGTGCCAGCAATGCCGGGACGGGCTACAATGAGCAGTTCTTC.

This clonotype was seen a few times. The V call is TRBV4-3, the J call TRBJ1-4; no clear D gene. The V end was cut by 0 bases, the J end by 0 bases, with 14 bases between. CDR1 is LGHNA and CDR2 is YSLEER in the germline V gene. This CDR3 region has 18 residues. For the CDR3, the DNA is TGCGCCAGCAGCCAAGATTGGAGGGTTCGTTCAACTAATGAAAAACTGTTTTTT. Translation: CASSQDWRVRSTNEKLFF.

This clonotype has only a few counts. The V gene is TRBV6-5, the J gene TRBJ1-2; 7 nucleotides align to TRBD1. Germline lookup yields CDR1 MNHEY and CDR2 SVGAGI. This CDR3 comprises 13 residues. V trimming: 6 bases; J trimming: 4 bases; junction bases outside the gene matches: 5. In DNA, the CDR3 is TGTGCCAGCAGCTCCCGACAGGGCTATGGCTACACCTTC. Translation gives CASSSRQGYGYTF.

This clonotype was picked up a small number of times. V usage is TRBV4-1 and J usage is TRBJ1-5; the D is unclear. This CDR3 spans 15 amino acids. Germline CDR1 MGHRA, CDR2 YSYEKL. V shed 2 bases and J shed 0 bases, with 8 bases lying between them. The CDR3 DNA reads TGCGCCAGCAGCCAAAGGCAGGTTAGCAATCAGCCCCAGCATTTT. It specifies CASSQRQVSNQPQHF.

The chain uses TRBV2 and TRBJ1-1; D not certain. Germline CDR1 SNHLY, CDR2 FYNNEI. The CDR3 totals 11 residues. The V and J ends lost 7 bases and 6 bases respectively, with 9 bases between them. The CDR3 sequence: CASTPRAEAFF. CDR3 in DNA: TGTGCCAGCACCCCTCGCGCTGAAGCTTTCTTT.

The chain employs TRBV11-2 and TRBJ2-5, with D possibly matching TRBD2 (5 bases). This CDR3 comprises 14 residues. Germline CDR1 SGHAT, CDR2 FQNNGV. V lost 8 bases and J lost 5, with 18 bases in between. Here the CDR3 reads CASHRKGGRETQYF. The CDR3 region has the DNA TGTGCCAGCCATCGGAAGGGCGGGCGGGAGACCCAGTACTTC.

This clonotype was seen just once. The V and J genes are TRBV19 and TRBJ1-1, with no clear D. The V end was cut by 5 bases, the J end by 1 base, with 8 bases between. The length of the CDR3 is 13 residues. Looked up from germline, CDR1 is LNHDA and CDR2 is SQIVND (reference sequence). The CDR3 nucleotides read TGTGCCAGTAGTGTGTCGGCGAACACTGAAGCTTTCTTT. Translated, it gives CASSVSANTEAFF.

This clonotype has ten or more counts. This chain uses TRBV28 with TRBJ2-7; a possible D gene is TRBD2 (6 bases). This CDR3 comprises 14 residues. V was cut by 6 bases and J by 3 bases, with 15 bases left in between. In germline, CDR1 is MDHEN, CDR2 SYDVKM. CDR3 amino acids: CASSSGPPIYEQYV. The CDR3 coding sequence is TGTGCCAGCAGCAGCGGGCCCCCCATCTACGAGCAGTACGTC.

The genes are TRBV15 and TRBJ2-3; a weak D match, TRBD1 (6 bases). Germline V gene data show CDR1 as LNHNV and CDR2 as YYDKDF (reference sequence). This CDR3 region has 12 residues. V was trimmed by 3 bases and J by 10 bases, leaving 11 bases between them. The CDR3, as DNA: TGTGCCACCAGCAGGCAGGGGATCGCGCAGTATTTT. It is translated as CATSRQGIAQYF.

The chain links TRBV12-3 or TRBV12-4 to TRBJ1-1, with TRBD1 matching over 8 bases. The CDR3 totals 20 residues. The ends lost 7 bases at V and 4 bases at J; junction bases unmatched: 26. CDR3 DNA sequence: TGTGCCAGCAAATCAGATATCCGTGGACAGGGCCTACAGGAGATCACTGAAGCTTTCTTT. Translation: CASKSDIRGQGLQEITEAFF.

This clonotype has a count of ten or more. V gene TRBV4-3 combines with J gene TRBJ2-6; D unclear. Trimming took 0 bases from V and 0 from J, leaving 12 bases between them. Germline V lookup: CDR1 LGHNA, CDR2 YSLEER. This CDR3 spans 18 amino acids. CDR3 sequence (DNA): TGCGCCAGCAGCCAAGATCGTGCATTCGGCTCTGGGGCCAACGTCCTGACTTTC. Translated: CASSQDRAFGSGANVLTF.

In this sample, this clonotype turned up a few times. The chain recombines TRBV3-2 with TRBJ2-7; TRBD2 is taken as the D call from the table, unchecked against the DNA. TRBV3-2 is termed a pseudogene. The CDR3 runs 16 residues. The CDR3: CASSQEWKGPTYEQYV. The CDR3 DNA sequence: TGTGCCAGCAGCCAAGAGTGGAAAGGGCCAACCTACGAGCAGTACGTC.

The chain couples TRBV20-1 to TRBJ2-7; D is undetermined. CDR1 DFQATT and CDR2 SNEGSKA come from the germline V gene (reference sequence). The CDR3 is 15 residues long. The V and J ends lost 6 bases and 3 bases respectively, with 21 bases between them. This CDR3 reads CSAPVGLYYIYEQYV. The DNA for the CDR3 is TGCAGTGCCCCCGTCGGGCTATACTACATCTACGAGCAGTACGTC.

A few counts support this clonotype. The genes are TRBV2 and TRBJ2-1; D remains ambiguous. CDR3 length: 12 amino acids. The germline CDR1 and CDR2 sequences are SNHLY and FYNNEI. V dropped 1 base and J dropped 10 bases, with 8 bases sitting between them. CDR3 amino acids: CASSEDVREQFF. CDR3 nucleotide sequence: TGTGCCAGCAGTGAAGACGTACGGGAGCAGTTCTTC.

This chain links TRBV19 with TRBJ2-2; D possibly corresponds to TRBD1 (6 bases). The germline V gene has CDR1 LNHDA and CDR2 SQIVND (reference sequence). The CDR3 is made up of 13 amino acids. V was cut by 3 bases and J by 7 bases, with 9 bases left in between. The CDR3: CASSIDRFGELFF. The DNA for the CDR3 is TGTGCCAGTAGTATCGACAGGTTCGGGGAGCTGTTTTTT. Looking up the rest from reference TRBV19 and TRBJ2-2 gives the full variable domain: DGGITQSPKYLFRKEGQNVTLSCEQNLNHDAMYWYRQDPGQGLRLIYYSQIVNDFQKGDIAEGYSVSREKKESFPLTVTSAQKNPTAFYLCASSIDRFGELFFGEGSRLTVL.

This clonotype was observed many times. The rearrangement links TRBV7-2 to TRBJ2-5; TRBD2 aligns across 9 bases. Germline CDR1 is SGHTA and CDR2 is FQGNSA. This CDR3 is 16 amino acids long. The V gene end was trimmed by 2 bases and the J gene end by 2 bases; junction bases not matched to a gene: 6. The CDR3 loop is CASSLSLAGSQETQYF. The CDR3, as DNA: TGTGCCAGCAGCTTATCCCTAGCGGGGAGTCAAGAGACCCAGTACTTC.

The chain carries TRBV6-6 and TRBJ2-5; 7 nucleotides match TRBD1. The V gene's germline CDR1 is MNHNY and CDR2 SVGAGI (reference sequence). V lost 6 bases to trimming and J lost 5 bases; unmatched junction nucleotides: 6. The CDR3 spans 13 residues. CDR3 DNA: TGTGCCAGCAGGGGACAGTCGGTGGAGACCCAGTACTTC. It encodes CASRGQSVETQYF.

This clonotype was recorded a few times. The V and J genes are TRBV7-3 and TRBJ1-6; TRBD1 is a possible D gene (5 bases). The V and J ends lost 6 bases and 9 bases respectively, with 15 bases between them. Germline assignment: CDR1 SGHTA and CDR2 FQGTGA. The CDR3 runs to 14 residues. In nucleotides, the CDR3 is TGTGCCAGCAGTTCGTTGGGGGAGGGTTCACCCCTCCACTTT. Its translation is CASSSLGEGSPLHF. Full variable domain (missing parts from reference TRBV7-3 and TRBJ1-6): GAGVSQTPSNKVTEKGKYVELRCDPISGHTALYWYRQSLGQGPEFLIYFQGTGAADDSGLPNDRFFAVRPEGSVSTLKIQRTERGDSAVYLCASSSLGEGSPLHFGNGTRLTVT.